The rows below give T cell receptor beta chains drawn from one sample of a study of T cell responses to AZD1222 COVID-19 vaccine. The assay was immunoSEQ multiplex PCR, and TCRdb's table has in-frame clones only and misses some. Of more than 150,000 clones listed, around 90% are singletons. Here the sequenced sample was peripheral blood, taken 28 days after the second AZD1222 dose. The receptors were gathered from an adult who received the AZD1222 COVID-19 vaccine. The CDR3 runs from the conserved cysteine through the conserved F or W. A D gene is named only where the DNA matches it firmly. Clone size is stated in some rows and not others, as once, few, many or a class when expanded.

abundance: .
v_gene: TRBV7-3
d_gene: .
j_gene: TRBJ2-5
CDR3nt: TGTGCCAGCGGCCTAGGTCACGGGCCCTTAGAGACCCAGTACTTC
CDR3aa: CASGLGHGPLETQYF

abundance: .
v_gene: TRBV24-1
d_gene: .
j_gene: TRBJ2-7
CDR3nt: TGTGCCACCAGTGGTAGCCCAAGGACCTACGAGCAGTACTTC
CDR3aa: CATSGSPRTYEQYF

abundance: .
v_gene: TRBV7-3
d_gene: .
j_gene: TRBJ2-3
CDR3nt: TGTGCCAGCAGCGCAGATAGCGGCACAGATACGCAGTATTTT
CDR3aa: CASSADSGTDTQYF

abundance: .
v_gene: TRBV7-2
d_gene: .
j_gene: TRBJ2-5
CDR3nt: TGTGCCAGCAGCTTTCAGGGAGAGCAAGAGACCCAGTACTTC
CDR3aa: CASSFQGEQETQYF

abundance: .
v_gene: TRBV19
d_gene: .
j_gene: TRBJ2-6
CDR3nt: TGTGCCAGTAGCCCGCAGGGGTCTAACGTCCTGACTTTC
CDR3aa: CASSPQGSNVLTF

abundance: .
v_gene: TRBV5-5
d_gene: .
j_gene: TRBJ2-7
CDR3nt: TGTGCCAGCAGCTTGTGGCAGAACGAGCAGTACTTC
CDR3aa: CASSLWQNEQYF

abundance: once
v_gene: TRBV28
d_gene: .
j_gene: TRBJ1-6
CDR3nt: TGTGCCAGCAGTTCCCCCGCCGGGCTTAATTCACCCCTTCACTTT
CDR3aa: CASSSPAGLNSPLHF

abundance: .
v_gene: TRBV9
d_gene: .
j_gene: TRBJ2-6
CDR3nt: TGTGCCAGCAGCGTAGCTACTGGGCTAGCCAAAACTGGGGCCAACGTCCTGACTTTC
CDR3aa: CASSVATGLAKTGANVLTF

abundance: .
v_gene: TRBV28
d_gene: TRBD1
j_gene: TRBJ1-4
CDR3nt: TGTGCCAGCAGTTTACGACAGGGGGCAAGTAATGAAAAACTGTTTTTT
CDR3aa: CASSLRQGASNEKLFF

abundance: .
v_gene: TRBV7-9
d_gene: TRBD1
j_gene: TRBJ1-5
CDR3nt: TGTGCCAGCAGGACTACGCGGGACAGGCATCAGCCCCAGCATTTT
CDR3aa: CASRTTRDRHQPQHF

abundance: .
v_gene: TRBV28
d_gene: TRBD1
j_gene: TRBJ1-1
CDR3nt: TGTGCCAGCACCCAACAGGGGACTGAAGCTTTCTTT
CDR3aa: CASTQQGTEAFF

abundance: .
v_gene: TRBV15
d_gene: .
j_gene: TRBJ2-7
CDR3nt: TGTGCCACCAGCAGTGAGAAAGGGGCCTCCTACGAGCAGTACTTC
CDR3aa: CATSSEKGASYEQYF

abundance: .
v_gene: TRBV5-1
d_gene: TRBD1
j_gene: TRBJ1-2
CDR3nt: TGCGCCAGCACCTACGACGGGACAGCTTATGGCTACACCTTC
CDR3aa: CASTYDGTAYGYTF

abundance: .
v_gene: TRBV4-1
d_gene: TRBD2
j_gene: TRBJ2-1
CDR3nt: TGCGCCAGCAGCCAAGATTCACTAGCGGGAGTAGATGCGGACAATGAGCAGTTCTTC
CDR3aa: CASSQDSLAGVDADNEQFF

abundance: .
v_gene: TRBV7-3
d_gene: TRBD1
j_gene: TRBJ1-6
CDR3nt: TGTGCCAGCAGCAGGGGACAGGGGAACTCACCCCTCCACTTT
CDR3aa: CASSRGQGNSPLHF

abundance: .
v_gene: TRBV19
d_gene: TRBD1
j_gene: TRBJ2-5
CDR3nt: TGTGCCAGTTCCTACGCGAGGGGGCTCGAGACCCAGTACTTC
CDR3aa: CASSYARGLETQYF

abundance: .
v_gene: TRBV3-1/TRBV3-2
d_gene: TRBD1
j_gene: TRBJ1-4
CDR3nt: TGTGCCAGCAGCCTGAGACAGGGAGGTGAAAAACTGTTTTTT
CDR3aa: CASSLRQGGEKLFF

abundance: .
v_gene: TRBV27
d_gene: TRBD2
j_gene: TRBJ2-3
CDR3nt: TGTGCCAGCAGTTTAGGGGTAGCGGGAGCCCCAGATACGCAGTATTTT
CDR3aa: CASSLGVAGAPDTQYF

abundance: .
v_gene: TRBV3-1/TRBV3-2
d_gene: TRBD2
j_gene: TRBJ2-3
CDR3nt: TGTGCCAGCAGCCCAGGAGCGGGAGGGCCCTCAGATACGCAGTATTTT
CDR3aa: CASSPGAGGPSDTQYF

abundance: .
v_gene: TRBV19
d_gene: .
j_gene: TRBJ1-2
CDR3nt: TGTGCCAGTAGTGTCGCAGCAACCTATGGCTACACCTTC
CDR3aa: CASSVAATYGYTF

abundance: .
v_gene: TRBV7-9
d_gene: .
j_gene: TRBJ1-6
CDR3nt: TGTGCCAGCAGCTTTGGCAGCTCACCCCTCCACTTT
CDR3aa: CASSFGSSPLHF

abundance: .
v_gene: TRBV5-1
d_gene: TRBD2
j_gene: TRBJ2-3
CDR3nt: TGCGCCAGCAGCACCGGGACTAGCTCTAGAGATACGCAGTATTTT
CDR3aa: CASSTGTSSRDTQYF

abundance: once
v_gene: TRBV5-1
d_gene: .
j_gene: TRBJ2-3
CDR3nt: TGCGCCAGCACTCTATCCCGGGGGGCGACTAGCACAGATACGCAGTATTTT
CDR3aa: CASTLSRGATSTDTQYF

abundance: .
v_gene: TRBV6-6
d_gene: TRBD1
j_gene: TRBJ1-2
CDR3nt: TGTGCCAGCAGTAAAGACGGGGCACAGGGGGCGGAAGGCTACACCTTC
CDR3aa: CASSKDGAQGAEGYTF

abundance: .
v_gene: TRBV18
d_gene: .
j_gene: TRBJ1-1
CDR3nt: TGTGCCAGCTCACCAACGGCAGGGGTGTCCACTGAAGCTTTCTTT
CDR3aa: CASSPTAGVSTEAFF

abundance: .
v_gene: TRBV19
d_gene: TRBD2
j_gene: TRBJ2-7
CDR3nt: TGTGCCAGTCGGAGGACTAGCGGCTACGAGCAGTACTTC
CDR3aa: CASRRTSGYEQYF

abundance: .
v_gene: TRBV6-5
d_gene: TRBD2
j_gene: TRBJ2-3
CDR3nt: TGTGCCAGCAAGTCTAGCGGGGGTCGCACAGATACGCAGTATTTT
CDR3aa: CASKSSGGRTDTQYF

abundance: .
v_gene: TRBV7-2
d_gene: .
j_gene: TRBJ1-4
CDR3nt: TGTGCCAGCAGCTTTCCCGGGAAAAGAAATGAAAAACTGTTTTTT
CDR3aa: CASSFPGKRNEKLFF

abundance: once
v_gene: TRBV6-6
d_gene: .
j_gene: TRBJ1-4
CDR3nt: TGTGCCAGCAGCCCTAGCCCTGAGGGTTCGGAACTGTTTTTT
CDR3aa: CASSPSPEGSELFF

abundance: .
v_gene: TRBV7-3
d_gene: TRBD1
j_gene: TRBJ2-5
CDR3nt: TGTGCCAGCAGCTCGCCTGACAGGGGAGGAGAGACCCAGTACTTC
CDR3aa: CASSSPDRGGETQYF

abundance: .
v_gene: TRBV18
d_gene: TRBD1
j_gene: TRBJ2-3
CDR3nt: TGTGCCAGCTCACGGACAGGGTGGTCAGATACGCAGTATTTT
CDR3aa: CASSRTGWSDTQYF

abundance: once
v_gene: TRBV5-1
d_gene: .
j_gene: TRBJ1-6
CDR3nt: TGCGCCAGCAGCTTCGAGACAGCAATCAGCTCCTATAATTCACCCCTCCACTTT
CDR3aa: CASSFETAISSYNSPLHF

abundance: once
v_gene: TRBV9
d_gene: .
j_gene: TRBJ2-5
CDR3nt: TGTGCCAGCAGCGGAGAGGGTTACAAAGAGACCCAGTACTTC
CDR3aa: CASSGEGYKETQYF